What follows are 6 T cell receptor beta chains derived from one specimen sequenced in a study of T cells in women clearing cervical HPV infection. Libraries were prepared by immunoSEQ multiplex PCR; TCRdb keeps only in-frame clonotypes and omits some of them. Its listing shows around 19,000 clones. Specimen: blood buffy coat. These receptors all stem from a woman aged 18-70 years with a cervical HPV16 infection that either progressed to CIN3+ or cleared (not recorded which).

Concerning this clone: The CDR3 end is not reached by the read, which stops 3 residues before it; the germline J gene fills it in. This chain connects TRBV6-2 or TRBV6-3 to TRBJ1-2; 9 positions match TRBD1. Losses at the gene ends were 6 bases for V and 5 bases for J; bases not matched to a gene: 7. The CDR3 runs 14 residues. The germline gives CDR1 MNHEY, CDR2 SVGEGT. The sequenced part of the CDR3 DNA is TGTGCCAGCAGAACCGGGACAGGGTTGTATGGC. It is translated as CASRTGTGLYG. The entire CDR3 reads CASRTGTGLYGYTF.

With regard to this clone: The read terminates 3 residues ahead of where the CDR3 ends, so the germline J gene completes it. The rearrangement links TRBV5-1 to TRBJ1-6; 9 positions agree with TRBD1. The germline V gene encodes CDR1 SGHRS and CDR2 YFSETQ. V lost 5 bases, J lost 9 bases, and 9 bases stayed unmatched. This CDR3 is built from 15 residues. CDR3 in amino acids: CASSPAGDRVSPLHF. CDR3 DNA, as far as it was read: TGCGCCAGCAGTCCGGCGGGGGACAGGGTTTCACCC. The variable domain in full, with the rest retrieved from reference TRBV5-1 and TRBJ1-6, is KAGVTQTPRYLIKTRGQQVTLSCSPISGHRSVSWYQQTPGQGLQFLFEYFSETQRNKGNFPGRFSGRQFSNSRSEMNVSTLELGDSALYLCASSPAGDRVSPLHFGNGTRLTVT.

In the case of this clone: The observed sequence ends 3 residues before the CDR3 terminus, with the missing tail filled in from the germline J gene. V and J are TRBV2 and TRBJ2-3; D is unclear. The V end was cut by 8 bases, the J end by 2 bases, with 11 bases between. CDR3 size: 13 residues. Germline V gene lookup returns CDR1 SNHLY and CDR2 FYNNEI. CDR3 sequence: CASQNGITDTQYF. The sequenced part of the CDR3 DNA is TGTGCCAGCCAAAACGGTATCACAGATACG.

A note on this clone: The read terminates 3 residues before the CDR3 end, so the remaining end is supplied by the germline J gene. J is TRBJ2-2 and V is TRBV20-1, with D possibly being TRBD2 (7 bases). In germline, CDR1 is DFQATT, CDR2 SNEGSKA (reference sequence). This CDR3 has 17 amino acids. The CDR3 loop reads CSARGRGASSYNSPLFF. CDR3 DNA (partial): TGCAGTGCTAGAGGTCGGGGGGCTAGCTCCTATAATTCACCG.

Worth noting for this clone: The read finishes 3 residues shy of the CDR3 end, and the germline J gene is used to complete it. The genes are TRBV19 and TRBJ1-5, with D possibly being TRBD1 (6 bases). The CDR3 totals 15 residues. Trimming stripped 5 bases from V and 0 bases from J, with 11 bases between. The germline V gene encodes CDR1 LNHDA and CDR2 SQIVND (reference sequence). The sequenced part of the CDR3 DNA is TGTGCCAGTAGTCCAAGGGGGAATAGCAATCAGCCC. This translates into CASSPRGNSNQP. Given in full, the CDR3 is CASSPRGNSNQPQHF.

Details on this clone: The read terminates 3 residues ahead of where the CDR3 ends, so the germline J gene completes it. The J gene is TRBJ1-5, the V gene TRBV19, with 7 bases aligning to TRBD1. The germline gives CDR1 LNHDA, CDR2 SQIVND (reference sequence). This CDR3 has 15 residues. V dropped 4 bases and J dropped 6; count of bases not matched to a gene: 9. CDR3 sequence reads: CASSTGTDLGQPQHF. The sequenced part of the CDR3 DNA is TGTGCCAGTAGTACCGGGACAGACCTCGGTCAGCCC.